These 8 T cell receptor beta chains share one sample of origin, sequenced in a study of OX40 agonist ivuxolimab in advanced cancers. Library generation was performed with the immunoSEQ multiplex PCR assay. TCRdb took this table from immuneACCESS and kept in-frame rearrangements with V and J called. Such tables lack part of the clones; where checked against another copy, unresolved V genes explain under half of the gap, and the rest is unexplained. A total of about 5,100 clones appear in this sample, less than 75% of them only once. The ten largest clones represent roughly 69% of the sample. This sample comprised CD4+ or CD8+ T cells sorted from blood, obtained in a trial of the OX40 agonist ivuxolimab. Every receptor here comes from an adult with an advanced solid tumor such as melanoma, head and neck, liver or kidney cancer.

For the CDR3, the DNA is TGTGCCAGCAGTCCAGAGGGGGGCTTGCTATTCGAAGCTTTCTTT. Translation gives CASSPEGGLLFEAFF. The genes are TRBV6-5 and TRBJ1-1; tentatively, D is TRBD1 (6 bases). The V gene's germline CDR1 is MNHEY and CDR2 SVGAGI. The V end lost 5 bases, the J end lost 8 bases, and 21 bases lay between the germline ends. The CDR3 is 15 amino acids.

Only one count was recorded for this clone. The chain combines TRBV18 with TRBJ2-7; a possible D gene is TRBD1 (7 bases). From germline, CDR1 is KGHSH and CDR2 LQKENI. Trimming removed 3 bases from V and 3 bases from J, with 21 bases in between. The CDR3 consists of 17 residues. The CDR3 coding sequence is TGTGCCAGCTCACCCGTGTCCGGTTCCCAGGGGGGCTACGAGCAGTACTTC. This translates into CASSPVSGSQGGYEQYF.

The chain couples TRBV6-5 to TRBJ2-5; 8 bases line up with TRBD2. This CDR3 comprises 15 residues. The junction had 12 bases not matched to a gene; V was cut back by 3 bases and J by 9 bases. Germline CDR1 and CDR2: MNHEY and SVGAGI. CDR3 nucleotides: TGTGCCAGCAGTTATTCATCCCGACGGGAGGGGGCCCAGTACTTC. It yields the protein CASSYSSRREGAQYF.

The chain uses TRBV5-4 and TRBJ2-7; D is tentatively TRBD1 or TRBD2 (5 bases each). Germline CDR1 SGHNT, CDR2 YYREEE (reference sequence). V lost 3 bases and J lost 3, with 10 bases in between. The CDR3 loop spans 13 amino acids. The CDR3 coding sequence is TGTGCCAGCAGCTCGGGACGGGACTACGAGCAGTACTTC. Its translation is CASSSGRDYEQYF.

The genes are TRBV7-8 and TRBJ1-2; possibly TRBD1 for D (5 bases). The germline V gene encodes CDR1 SGHVS and CDR2 FQNEAQ. V lost 5 bases and J 13 bases, leaving 14 bases between the germline ends. The CDR3 has 11 residues. The DNA for the CDR3 is TGTGCCAGCAGCCCCCAGGGAGGTCTCACCTTC. It specifies CASSPQGGLTF.

The V gene is TRBV4-1, the J gene TRBJ2-7; 9 nucleotides match TRBD1. The CDR3 runs to 15 residues. The germline CDR1 and CDR2 sequences are MGHRA and YSYEKL. J lost 2 bases, V lost 1 base, and 3 bases had no gene match. CDR3 coding DNA: TGCGCCAGCAGCCAAGGGACAGGGGCGGCCTACGAGCAGTACTTC. It yields the protein CASSQGTGAAYEQYF.

This clone rates as medium-sized. The chain joins TRBV27 to TRBJ2-7; D is perhaps TRBD1 (7 bases). Looked up from germline, CDR1 is MNHEY and CDR2 is SMNVEV (reference sequence). The CDR3 extends over 16 amino acids. V was shortened by 8 bases and J by 2 bases, with 22 bases between the two germline ends. In DNA form, the CDR3 reads TGTGCCAGCGGTTCAAACAGGGGAGGCATCGCCTACGAGCAGTACTTC. Translating it yields CASGSNRGGIAYEQYF.

This clone came up a few times. The chain is built from TRBV18 and TRBJ2-6; D is unresolved. Germline CDR1 and CDR2: KGHSH and LQKENI. This CDR3 region has 20 residues. V was shortened by 1 base and J by 0 bases, with 19 bases between the two germline ends. The CDR3 region is CASSPRQKGAYYSGANVLTF. The CDR3 DNA reads TGTGCCAGCTCACCACGTCAGAAGGGCGCTTACTACTCTGGGGCCAACGTCCTGACTTTC.